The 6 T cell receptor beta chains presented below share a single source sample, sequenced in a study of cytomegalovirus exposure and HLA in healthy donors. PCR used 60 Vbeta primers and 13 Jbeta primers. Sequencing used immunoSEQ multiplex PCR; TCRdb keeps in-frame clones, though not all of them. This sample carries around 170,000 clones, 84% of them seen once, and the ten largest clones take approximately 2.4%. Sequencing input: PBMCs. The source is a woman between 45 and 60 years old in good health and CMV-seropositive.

The CDR3 nucleotides are TGTGCCATCAGTGAGCCGGGGAATTCACCCCTCCACTTT. Its translation is CAISEPGNSPLHF. V usage is TRBV10-3 and J usage is TRBJ1-6; D not resolved. Germline V lookup: CDR1 ENHRY, CDR2 SYGVKD. The CDR3 totals 13 residues. Trimming took 2 bases from V and 7 from J, leaving 6 bases between them.

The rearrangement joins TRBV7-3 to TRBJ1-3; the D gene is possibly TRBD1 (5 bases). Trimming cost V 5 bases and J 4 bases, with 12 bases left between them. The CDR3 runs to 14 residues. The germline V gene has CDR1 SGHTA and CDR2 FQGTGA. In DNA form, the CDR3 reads TGTGCCAGCAGCCCCGGGGGTCGGGGAAACACCATATATTTT. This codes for CASSPGGRGNTIYF.

This CDR3 reads CASSKPVSYEQYF. The CDR3 DNA reads as TGTGCCAGCAGTAAACCGGTCTCCTACGAGCAGTACTTC. The chain combines TRBV6-1 with TRBJ2-7; D call uncertain. Germline V lookup: CDR1 MNHNS, CDR2 SASEGT. Trimming removed 5 bases from V and 0 bases from J, with 8 bases in between. The CDR3 runs to 13 residues.

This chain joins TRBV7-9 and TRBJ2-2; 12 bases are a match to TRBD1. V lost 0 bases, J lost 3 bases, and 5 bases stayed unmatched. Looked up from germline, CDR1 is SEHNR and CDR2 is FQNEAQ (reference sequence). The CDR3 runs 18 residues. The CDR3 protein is CASSLAWDRGRDTGELFF. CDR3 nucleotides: TGTGCCAGCAGCTTAGCATGGGACAGGGGGCGCGACACCGGGGAGCTGTTTTTT.

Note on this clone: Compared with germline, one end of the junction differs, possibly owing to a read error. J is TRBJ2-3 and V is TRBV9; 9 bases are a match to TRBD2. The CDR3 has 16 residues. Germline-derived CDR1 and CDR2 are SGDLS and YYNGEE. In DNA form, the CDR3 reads TGTGCCAGCAGCGTAATAGCGGGGGCGAACACAAATACGCAGTATTTT. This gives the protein CASSVIAGANTNTQYF.

The CDR3: CASSLGGYSGYTF. CDR3 sequence (DNA): TGTGCCAGCAGCTTAGGAGGGTATTCAGGCTACACCTTC. The chain couples TRBV7-8 to TRBJ1-2; D is unclear. Germline CDR1 is SGHVS and CDR2 is FQNEAQ. With 1 base removed from V and 8 bases from J, the gap between germline ends came to 11 bases. The CDR3 runs 13 residues.